A single sample is the source of the 20 T cell receptor beta chains below, sequenced in a study of T cells after yellow fever vaccination. TCRdb used MiXCR to reprocess the 5' RACE reads, holding one entry per CDR3 protein. The table includes 500,000 to 550,000 distinct CDR3 sequences, just over 20% detected once. Here the sequenced sample was PBMCs, taken more than 20 days after the first yellow fever vaccination. These receptors were collected from a man younger than 35 who received the YFV17D yellow fever vaccine.

This clonotype was detected a few times. The V and J genes are TRBV5-1 and TRBJ2-7; D is ambiguous. CDR3 length: 14 residues. Trimming stripped 5 bases from V and 3 bases from J, with 15 bases between. CDR1 and CDR2 from the germline V gene are SGHRS and YFSETQ. CDR3 in DNA: TGCGCCAGCAGATTAGCCTCCTTGAGCTACGAGCAGTACTTC. It translates to CASRLASLSYEQYF.

This chain connects TRBV7-9 to TRBJ1-1; no clear D. There are 12 residues in the CDR3. V was clipped by 5 bases and J by 11 bases, with 15 bases between them. Germline V lookup: CDR1 SEHNR, CDR2 FQNEAQ (reference sequence). CDR3 in DNA: TGTGCCAGCAGCCAGGAGGACTGGGTGGCTTTCTTT. The encoded protein is CASSQEDWVAFF.

The chain has TRBV19 and TRBJ2-1, with 10 nucleotides matching TRBD2. From germline, CDR1 is LNHDA and CDR2 SQIVND (reference sequence). The CDR3 consists of 15 residues. The trim removed 3 bases at V and 6 bases at J, leaving 5 bases unmatched. CDR3 DNA sequence: TGTGCCAGTAGTATTAAGGTAGCGGGGGGCAATGAGCAGTTCTTC. Residues: CASSIKVAGGNEQFF.

The chain is built from TRBV9 and TRBJ2-1; D gene unclear. The CDR3 sequence is 12 residues long. Germline values: CDR1 SGDLS, CDR2 YYNGEE. Trimming took off 0 bases at V and 6 bases at J, with 4 bases between the two ends. The chain's CDR3 is CASSVGVNEQFF. CDR3 DNA: TGTGCCAGCAGCGTAGGGGTCAATGAGCAGTTCTTC. The full variable domain, completed using reference TRBV9 and TRBJ2-1, is DSGVTQTPKHLITATGQRVTLRCSPRSGDLSVYWYQQSLDQGLQFLIQYYNGEERAKGNILERFSAQQFPDLHSELNLSSLELGDSALYFCASSVGVNEQFFGPGTRLTVL.

This clonotype was counted between two and nine times. This rearrangement joins TRBV6-2 or TRBV6-3 to TRBJ2-1; D perhaps matches TRBD1 (6 bases). The CDR3 contains 15 residues. Trimming shortened V by 7 bases and J by 8 bases, and 21 bases separated the two germline ends. Germline loops: CDR1 MNHEY, CDR2 SVGEGT. The CDR3 protein is CASNSRGSLPDEQFF. The CDR3 coding sequence is TGTGCCAGCAATTCGAGGGGGTCCCTCCCAGATGAGCAGTTCTTC.

The chain couples TRBV4-1 to TRBJ1-2, with 11 positions matching TRBD1. Germline V CDR1 and CDR2: MGHRA, YSYEKL. With 2 bases clipped from V and 4 bases from J, the junction kept 3 bases outside the gene matches. CDR3 size: 15 residues. The CDR3 loop is CASSQFGTGGYGYTF. In DNA form, the CDR3 reads TGCGCCAGCAGCCAATTCGGGACAGGGGGCTATGGCTACACCTTC.

This clonotype showed up just a few times. The chain has TRBV29-1 and TRBJ2-2; D perhaps matches TRBD2 (5 bases). This CDR3 has 13 amino acids. The V end was cut by 7 bases, the J end by 1 base, with 10 bases between. In germline, CDR1 is SQVTM, CDR2 ANQGSEA. DNA of the CDR3: TGCAGCGGCAAAGGGAGGAACACCGGGGAGCTGTTTTTT. Its translation is CSGKGRNTGELFF.

This clonotype turned up a few times. The chain uses TRBV10-3 and TRBJ2-7, with TRBD1 identical over 7 bases. This CDR3 is 12 amino acids long. V lost 10 bases to trimming and J lost 3 bases; unmatched junction nucleotides: 6. In germline, CDR1 is ENHRY, CDR2 SYGVKD. CDR3 coding DNA: TGTGCCACCACGGGACAGAGCTACGAGCAGTACTTC. Translated: CATTGQSYEQYF.

This clonotype was seen only a few times. The chain employs TRBV28 and TRBJ2-3; 13 bases are a match to TRBD2. The CDR3 covers 17 residues. V dropped 5 bases and J dropped 3; count of bases not matched to a gene: 8. From germline, CDR1 is MDHEN and CDR2 SYDVKM. The CDR3 coding sequence is TGTGCCAGCAGTCCCCCACCACTAGCGGGGGGGACAGATACGCAGTATTTT. Translation: CASSPPPLAGGTDTQYF.

The genes are TRBV4-2 and TRBJ1-1; TRBD1 agrees at 8 bases. This CDR3 has 16 residues. The V and J ends lost 4 bases and 0 bases, in that order; junction bases with no gene match: 7. Germline-derived CDR1 and CDR2 are LGHNA and YNFKEQ. The CDR3 is CASSPTDRALNTEAFF. In nucleotides, the CDR3 is TGTGCCAGCAGCCCAACGGACAGGGCCCTGAACACTGAAGCTTTCTTT.

This clonotype was seen at least ten times. V is TRBV4-1 and J is TRBJ2-1; unclear D gene. The V end lost 2 bases, the J end lost 2 bases, and 16 bases lay between the germline ends. This CDR3 is built from 17 residues. Germline values: CDR1 MGHRA, CDR2 YSYEKL. The CDR3 reads CASSQQDLVGPYNEQFF. As DNA, the CDR3 is TGCGCCAGCAGCCAACAAGATCTTGTCGGCCCCTACAATGAGCAGTTCTTC.

The chain recombines TRBV18 with TRBJ2-3, with D uncertain. The germline CDR1 and CDR2 sequences are KGHSH and LQKENI. The CDR3 runs to 10 residues. V was trimmed by 11 bases and J by 6 bases, leaving 9 bases between them. The CDR3 sequence is CAPPGDTQYF. CDR3 DNA: TGTGCCCCCCCCGGGGATACGCAGTATTTT.

V is TRBV6-5 and J is TRBJ2-7; D is perhaps TRBD2 (5 bases). Per the germline V gene, CDR1 is MNHEY and CDR2 is SVGAGI. Trimming left V 4 bases short and J 5 bases short, with 9 bases between. The CDR3 sequence is 12 residues long. The chain's CDR3 is CASSFGLNEQYF. The CDR3 DNA follows: TGTGCCAGCAGTTTCGGACTCAACGAGCAGTACTTC.

This clonotype was picked up a small number of times. V usage is TRBV4-1 and J usage is TRBJ2-3, with D possibly being TRBD2 (6 bases). Trimming pared 1 base from V and 10 bases from J, leaving 15 bases between. Germline CDR1 is MGHRA and CDR2 is YSYEKL. The CDR3 spans 14 residues. CDR3 loop: CASSQVTSWDSQYF. The CDR3 bases are TGCGCCAGCAGCCAAGTCACCTCCTGGGACTCGCAGTATTTT.

V gene TRBV7-2 combines with J gene TRBJ2-1; the D gene is possibly TRBD2 (5 bases). V was trimmed by 1 base and J by 5 bases, leaving 9 bases between them. The germline CDR1 and CDR2 sequences are SGHTA and FQGNSA. The CDR3 extends over 14 amino acids. CDR3 coding DNA: TGTGCCAGCAGCTTAGTGGACTGGGACAATGAGCAGTTCTTC. Its translation is CASSLVDWDNEQFF.

The gene calls are TRBV18 and TRBJ1-2, with TRBD1 matching over 7 bases. Trimming took 2 bases from V and 5 from J; bases not matched to a gene: 2. The germline V gene has CDR1 KGHSH and CDR2 LQKENI. This CDR3 is built from 13 residues. The CDR3 DNA reads TGTGCCAGCTCACCAGCCAGGGGGTATGGCTACACCTTC. Amino acids: CASSPARGYGYTF.

This sequence joins TRBV2 and TRBJ1-5; D is possibly TRBD1 (5 bases). CDR3 length: 14 residues. Trimming removed 7 bases from V and 3 bases from J, with 13 bases in between. In germline, CDR1 is SNHLY, CDR2 FYNNEI. The CDR3 nucleotides are TGTGCCAGCACTAAGGGGACTACCAATCAGCCCCAGCATTTT. Its protein product is CASTKGTTNQPQHF. The variable domain in full, with the rest retrieved from reference TRBV2 and TRBJ1-5, is EPEVTQTPSHQVTQMGQEVILRCVPISNHLYFYWYRQILGQKVEFLVSFYNNEISEKSEIFDDQFSVERPDGSNFTLKIRSTKLEDSAMYFCASTKGTTNQPQHFGDGTRLSIL.

The chain employs TRBV7-3 and TRBJ2-5; D may be TRBD1 (5 bases). CDR1 is SGHTA, CDR2 FQGTGA, per germline. Deletions cut 0 bases from V and 4 bases from J, with 12 bases between. There are 15 residues in the CDR3. The CDR3 DNA follows: TGTGCCAGCAGCTTAACGGGATCCAGGGCAGAGACCCAGTACTTC. It specifies CASSLTGSRAETQYF. Together with reference TRBV7-3 and TRBJ2-5, the CDR3 gives the full variable domain: GAGVSQTPSNKVTEKGKYVELRCDPISGHTALYWYRQSLGQGPEFLIYFQGTGAADDSGLPNDRFFAVRPEGSVSTLKIQRTERGDSAVYLCASSLTGSRAETQYFGPGTRLLVL.

In its sample, this clonotype was seen a few times. The CDR3 region is CASSLMTGGAYEQYV. DNA for the CDR3: TGCGCCAGCAGCTTGATGACAGGGGGGGCCTACGAGCAGTACGTC. The chain uses TRBV5-1 and TRBJ2-7, with 9 bases that match TRBD1. Germline loops: CDR1 SGHRS, CDR2 YFSETQ. The CDR3 runs 15 residues. Trimming took 1 base from V and 2 from J; bases not matched to a gene: 4.

The genes are TRBV20-1 and TRBJ2-1; the match to TRBD2 covers 7 bases. Germline CDR1 and CDR2: DFQATT and SNEGSKA (reference sequence). The CDR3 is 16 residues long. V trimming: 0 bases; J trimming: 7 bases; junction bases outside the gene matches: 12. As DNA, the CDR3 is TGCAGTGCTAGAGATCTCGCCGGGGGGTTGAGAAATGAGCAGTTCTTC. It encodes CSARDLAGGLRNEQFF.